This T cell receptor beta chain originates from a study of molecular identifiers for immune sequencing clone quantification. Every naive CD8 library was made from between about 20,000 and 1,100,000 sorted cells with 10%, 30% or 50% RNA. Findings of the study overall: Whereas naive cells kept under 1% of molecules in clones above 20 RNA copies, such clones held over 99% in effectors.

A word on this clonotype: The antigen remains unidentified.

It was with previously described methods and listed TCR primers that bulk TCR libraries were made. One entry per CDR3 protein results from TCRdb running MiXCR on the PCR reads. The data show around 460,000 distinct CDR3 sequences, with over 20% seen just once and under 0.85% held by the top ten. The specimen was naive CD8+ T cells from blood, with Jurkat cell RNA spiked in. Subset given: FACS-sorted CD8+CD4-CCR7+CD45RA+ naive T cells. The receptor's source is a human donor in good health. Some libraries in this study had Jurkat cell RNA spiked in.

CDR3 in amino acids: CASTPGQDPNQPQHF. CDR3 DNA sequence: TGTGCCAGTACCCCAGGACAGGACCCCAATCAGCCCCAGCATTTT. V and J are TRBV19 and TRBJ1-5, with 7 bases that match TRBD1. The germline gives CDR1 LNHDA, CDR2 SQIVND (reference sequence). V lost 7 bases, J lost 3 bases, and 9 bases stayed unmatched. The CDR3 covers 15 residues. The full variable domain, completed using reference TRBV19 and TRBJ1-5, is DGGITQSPKYLFRKEGQNVTLSCEQNLNHDAMYWYRQDPGQGLRLIYYSQIVNDFQKGDIAEGYSVSREKKESFPLTVTSAQKNPTAFYLCASTPGQDPNQPQHFGDGTRLSIL.